A selection of T cell receptor beta chains follows, all from one sample in a study of control samples from healthy donors and cancer patients. Sequencing used immunoSEQ multiplex PCR; TCRdb keeps in-frame clones, though not all of them. This repertoire shows roughly 95,000 clones, 80% to 95% found once; its top ten account for less than 3.5%. The specimen sequenced was blood. The receptors derive from a human donor in good health. The donor label of this sample is uncertain. The conserved cysteine and the conserved F or W are not part of the CDR3 here.

v_call: TRBV10-3
cdr3_aa: AISERLGGNTEAF

v_call: TRBV2
cdr3_aa: ASGLAGGTGELF

v_call: TRBV2
cdr3_aa: ASSDVSQSPGGELF

v_call: TRBV19
cdr3_aa: ASSMGSGATDTQY

v_call: TRBV5-1
cdr3_aa: ASRWQEQNTEAF

v_call: TRBV18
cdr3_aa: ASSPRWQRTYNEQF

v_call: TRBV4-2
cdr3_aa: ASSQNSGGAETQY

v_call: TRBV15
cdr3_aa: ATSRVRPGGFPTSNQPQH

v_call: TRBV5-1
cdr3_aa: ASSSSGTAKGGAF

v_call: TRBV14
cdr3_aa: ASSPAAAGTQY

v_call: TRBV5-1
cdr3_aa: ASSLGTGYTEAF

v_call: TRBV9
cdr3_aa: ASSVDPISSGGDTDTQY

v_call: TRBV30
cdr3_aa: AWSVTRAGAEAF

v_call: TRBV20-1
cdr3_aa: SARAGYGYT

v_call: TRBV11-2
cdr3_aa: ASSLEAGGPNEQF

v_call: TRBV6-5
cdr3_aa: ASRQGAGGELF

v_call: TRBV19
cdr3_aa: ASNSGGDYNEQF

v_call: TRBV10-2
cdr3_aa: ASSPTGGDGTEAF

v_call: TRBV6-2/TRBV6-3
cdr3_aa: ASSRGQGNSPLH

v_call: TRBV2
cdr3_aa: ASSEVVDRGYPYEQY

v_call: TRBV3-1/TRBV3-2
cdr3_aa: ASSLYGAGANVLT

v_call: TRBV11-3
cdr3_aa: ASSLGQGGYNEQF

v_call: TRBV19
cdr3_aa: ASSPTNYRAANYGYT

v_call: TRBV2
cdr3_aa: ASSDASKLIQY

v_call: TRBV5-5
cdr3_aa: ASSLRQTTNEKLF

v_call: TRBV11-2
cdr3_aa: ASSLTSGGPITYIQY

v_call: TRBV19
cdr3_aa: ASSGMSNSPLH

v_call: TRBV5-6
cdr3_aa: ASSFRGDQPQH

v_call: TRBV5-1
cdr3_aa: ASSIPGQGFTEAF

v_call: TRBV5-1
cdr3_aa: ASSVTGTNTGELF

v_call: TRBV6-5
cdr3_aa: ASSPTASRDEQF

v_call: TRBV5-4
cdr3_aa: ASSLMGSNQPQH

v_call: TRBV3-1/TRBV3-2
cdr3_aa: ASSQVPGLAMDEQF